Below, 2 T cell receptor beta chains from the same sample are listed, as sequenced in a study of T cell responses to AZD1222 COVID-19 vaccine. Libraries were prepared by immunoSEQ multiplex PCR; TCRdb keeps only in-frame clonotypes and omits some of them. This table holds about 150,000 clones, 90% to 95% found once. The input for sequencing was peripheral blood, taken 28 days after the second AZD1222 dose. These receptors all stem from an adult who received the AZD1222 COVID-19 vaccine.

The chain recombines TRBV6-1 with TRBJ2-2; 7 bases line up with TRBD1. CDR1 is MNHNS and CDR2 is SASEGT in the germline V gene. The CDR3 is made up of 16 amino acids. The V gene end was trimmed by 1 base and the J gene end by 0 bases; junction bases not matched to a gene: 2. The CDR3 loop reads CASSEVGTANTGELFF. The CDR3, as DNA: TGTGCCAGCAGTGAAGTGGGGACAGCGAACACCGGGGAGCTGTTTTTT.

The chain is built from TRBV18 and TRBJ2-7; D is undetermined. The CDR3 runs to 13 residues. From germline, CDR1 is KGHSH and CDR2 LQKENI. The ends were cut back, 2 bases at V and 0 bases at J, with 5 bases in the middle. The CDR3 loop is CASSPGDSYEQYF. CDR3 coding DNA: TGTGCCAGCTCACCAGGGGACTCCTACGAGCAGTACTTC. The variable domain in full, completed from reference TRBV18 and TRBJ2-7, reads NAGVMQNPRHLVRRRGQEARLRCSPMKGHSHVYWYRQLPEEGLKFMVYLQKENIIDESGMPKERFSAEFPKEGPSILRIQQVVRGDSAAYFCASSPGDSYEQYFGPGTRLTVT.